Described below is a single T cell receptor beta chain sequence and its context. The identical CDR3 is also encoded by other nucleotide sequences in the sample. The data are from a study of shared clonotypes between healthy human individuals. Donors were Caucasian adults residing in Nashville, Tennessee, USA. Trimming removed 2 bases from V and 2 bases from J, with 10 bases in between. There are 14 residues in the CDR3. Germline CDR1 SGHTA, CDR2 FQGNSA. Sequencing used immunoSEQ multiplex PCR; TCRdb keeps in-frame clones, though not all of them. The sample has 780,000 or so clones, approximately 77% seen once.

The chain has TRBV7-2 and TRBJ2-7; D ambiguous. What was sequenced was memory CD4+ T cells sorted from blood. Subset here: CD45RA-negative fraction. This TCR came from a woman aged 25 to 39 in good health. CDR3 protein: CASSLLEGPYEQYF. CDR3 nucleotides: TGTGCCAGCAGCTTATTGGAAGGACCCTACGAGCAGTACTTC.